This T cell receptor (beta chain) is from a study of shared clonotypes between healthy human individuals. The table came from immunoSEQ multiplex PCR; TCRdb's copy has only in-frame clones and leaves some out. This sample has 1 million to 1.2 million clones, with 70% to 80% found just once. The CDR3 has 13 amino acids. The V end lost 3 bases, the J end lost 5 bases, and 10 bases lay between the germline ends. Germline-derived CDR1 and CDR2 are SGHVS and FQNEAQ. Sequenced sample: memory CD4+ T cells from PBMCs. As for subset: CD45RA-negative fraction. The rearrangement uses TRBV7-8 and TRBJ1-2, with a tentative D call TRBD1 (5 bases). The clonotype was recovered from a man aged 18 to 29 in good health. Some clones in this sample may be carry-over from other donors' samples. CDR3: CASSLGRLYGYTF. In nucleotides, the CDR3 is TGTGCCAGCAGCTTGGGACGGCTGTATGGCTACACCTTC.